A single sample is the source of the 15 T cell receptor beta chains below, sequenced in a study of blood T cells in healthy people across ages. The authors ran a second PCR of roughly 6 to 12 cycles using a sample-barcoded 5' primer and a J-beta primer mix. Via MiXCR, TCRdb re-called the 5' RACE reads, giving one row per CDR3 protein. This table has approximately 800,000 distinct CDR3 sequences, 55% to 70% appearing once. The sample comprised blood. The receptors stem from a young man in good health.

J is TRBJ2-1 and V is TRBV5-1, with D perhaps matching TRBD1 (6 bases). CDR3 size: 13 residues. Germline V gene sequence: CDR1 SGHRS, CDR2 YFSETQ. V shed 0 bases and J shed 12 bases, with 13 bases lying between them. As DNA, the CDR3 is TGCGCCAGCAGCTTGGGGTCCGTGGGGGCGCAGTTCTTC. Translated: CASSLGSVGAQFF.

The chain's CDR3 is CASSLAFGGGAGEQFF. DNA for the CDR3: TGTGCCAGCAGCTTGGCCTTCGGCGGGGGGGCGGGTGAGCAGTTCTTC. The chain couples TRBV5-6 to TRBJ2-1, with 9 bases that match TRBD2. Germline V lookup: CDR1 SGHDT, CDR2 YYEEEE. The CDR3 runs to 16 residues. Trimming at V came to 0 bases and at J to 9 bases, leaving 10 bases not matched to a gene. The full variable domain, with the rest looked up from reference TRBV5-6 and TRBJ2-1, is DAGVTQSPTHLIKTRGQQVTLRCSPKSGHDTVSWYQQALGQGPQFIFQYYEEEERQRGNFPDRFSGHQFPNYSSELNVNALLLGDSALYLCASSLAFGGGAGEQFFGPGTRLTVL.

CDR3 in DNA: TGCAGTGCTAGGGGGGAGGGGGTACTAGACCCCTCCAACTACGAGCAGTACTTC. It translates to CSARGEGVLDPSNYEQYF. The chain uses TRBV20-1 and TRBJ2-7, with D maybe TRBD2 (7 bases). The V end lost 3 bases, the J end lost 3 bases, and 27 bases lay between the germline ends. The CDR3 totals 18 residues. The V gene's germline CDR1 is DFQATT and CDR2 SNEGSKA (reference sequence).

The CDR3 DNA sequence: TGTGCCAGCACCCTTAGCGGGAGGGCACACTACAATGAGCAGTTCTTC. This translates into CASTLSGRAHYNEQFF. This chain connects TRBV7-2 to TRBJ2-1; TRBD2 matches at 11 bases. CDR1 is SGHTA and CDR2 is FQGNSA in the germline V gene. The CDR3 is 16 amino acids. With V trimmed by 7 bases and J by 3 bases, 8 bases remained unmatched.

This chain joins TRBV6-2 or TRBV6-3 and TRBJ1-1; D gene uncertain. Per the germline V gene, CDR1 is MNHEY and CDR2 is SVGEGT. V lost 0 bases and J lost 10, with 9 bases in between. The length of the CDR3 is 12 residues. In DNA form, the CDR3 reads TGTGCCAGCAGTTACTCAACCTCGAGAGCTTTCTTT. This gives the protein CASSYSTSRAFF.

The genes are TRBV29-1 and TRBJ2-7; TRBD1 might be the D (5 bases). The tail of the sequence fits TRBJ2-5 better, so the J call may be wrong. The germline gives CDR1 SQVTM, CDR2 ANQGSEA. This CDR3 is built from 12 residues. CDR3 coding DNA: TGCAGCGTTGAAGGCAGGGTGGGGACCCAGTACTTC. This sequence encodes CSVEGRVGTQYF.

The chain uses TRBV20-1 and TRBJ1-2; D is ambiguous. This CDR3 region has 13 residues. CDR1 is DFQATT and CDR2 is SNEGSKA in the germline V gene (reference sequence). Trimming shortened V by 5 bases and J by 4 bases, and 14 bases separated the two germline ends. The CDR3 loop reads CSAQSGGGYGYTF. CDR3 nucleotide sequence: TGCAGTGCTCAGAGTGGTGGCGGCTATGGCTACACCTTC.

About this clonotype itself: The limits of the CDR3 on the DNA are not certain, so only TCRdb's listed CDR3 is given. The CDR3 loop reads CAISTSDYGYTF. The V gene is TRBV10-3, the J gene TRBJ1-2. CDR1 ENHRY and CDR2 SYGVKD come from the germline V gene. The CDR3 spans 12 residues, counting both ends.

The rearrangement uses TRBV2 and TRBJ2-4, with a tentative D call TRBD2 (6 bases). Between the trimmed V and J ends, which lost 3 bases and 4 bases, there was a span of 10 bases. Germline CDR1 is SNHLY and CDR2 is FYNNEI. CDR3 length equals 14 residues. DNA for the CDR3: TGTGCCAGCAGTGAGGCCCGGGGGAAAAACATTCAGTACTTC. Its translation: CASSEARGKNIQYF.

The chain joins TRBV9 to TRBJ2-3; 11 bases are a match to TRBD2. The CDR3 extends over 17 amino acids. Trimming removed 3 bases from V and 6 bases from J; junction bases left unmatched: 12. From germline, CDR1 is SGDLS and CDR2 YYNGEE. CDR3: CASSESTSGGPQDTQYF. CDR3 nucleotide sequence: TGTGCCAGCAGCGAGTCTACTAGCGGGGGTCCACAGGATACGCAGTATTTT.

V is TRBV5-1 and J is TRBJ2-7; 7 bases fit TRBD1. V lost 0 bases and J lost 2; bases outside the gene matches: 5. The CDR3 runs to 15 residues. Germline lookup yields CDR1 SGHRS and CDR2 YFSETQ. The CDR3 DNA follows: TGCGCCAGCAGCTTGGACAGGGGAAGTCCCTACGAGCAGTACTTC. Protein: CASSLDRGSPYEQYF.

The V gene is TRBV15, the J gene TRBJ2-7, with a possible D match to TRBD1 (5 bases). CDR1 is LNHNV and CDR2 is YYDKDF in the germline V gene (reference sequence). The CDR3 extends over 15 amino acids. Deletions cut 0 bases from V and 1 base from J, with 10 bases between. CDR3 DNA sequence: TGTGCCACCAGCAGAGATACCCAGGGTTCCTACGAGCAGTACTTC. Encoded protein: CATSRDTQGSYEQYF. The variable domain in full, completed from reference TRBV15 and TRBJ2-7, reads DAMVIQNPRYQVTQFGKPVTLSCSQTLNHNVMYWYQQKSSQAPKLLFHYYDKDFNNEADTPDNFQSRRPNTSFCFLDIRSPGLGDTAMYLCATSRDTQGSYEQYFGPGTRLTVT.

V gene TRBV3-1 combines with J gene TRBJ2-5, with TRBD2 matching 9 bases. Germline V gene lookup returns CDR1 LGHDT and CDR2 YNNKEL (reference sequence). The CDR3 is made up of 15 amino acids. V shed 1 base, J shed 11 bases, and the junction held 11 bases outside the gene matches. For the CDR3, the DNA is TGTGCCAGCAGCCAAGCCCTAGCGGGGTCGGATGAGCAGTACTTC. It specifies CASSQALAGSDEQYF.

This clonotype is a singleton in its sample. CDR3 sequence (DNA): TGTGCCAGCAGTTTTGGGGACAGCCAAGAGACCCAGTACTTC. Translated: CASSFGDSQETQYF. This chain uses TRBV12-3 or TRBV12-4 with TRBJ2-5; the match to TRBD1 covers 7 bases. The CDR3 is made up of 14 amino acids. Trimming took 3 bases from V and 1 from J; bases not matched to a gene: 2.

As DNA, the CDR3 is TGCAGTGCTAGAGATCCGGATTACTATGGCTACACCTTC. Translating it yields CSARDPDYYGYTF. V gene TRBV20-1 combines with J gene TRBJ1-2; D is uncertain. The length of the CDR3 is 13 residues. V shed 0 bases and J shed 3 bases, with 8 bases lying between them. Germline assignment: CDR1 DFQATT and CDR2 SNEGSKA (reference sequence).